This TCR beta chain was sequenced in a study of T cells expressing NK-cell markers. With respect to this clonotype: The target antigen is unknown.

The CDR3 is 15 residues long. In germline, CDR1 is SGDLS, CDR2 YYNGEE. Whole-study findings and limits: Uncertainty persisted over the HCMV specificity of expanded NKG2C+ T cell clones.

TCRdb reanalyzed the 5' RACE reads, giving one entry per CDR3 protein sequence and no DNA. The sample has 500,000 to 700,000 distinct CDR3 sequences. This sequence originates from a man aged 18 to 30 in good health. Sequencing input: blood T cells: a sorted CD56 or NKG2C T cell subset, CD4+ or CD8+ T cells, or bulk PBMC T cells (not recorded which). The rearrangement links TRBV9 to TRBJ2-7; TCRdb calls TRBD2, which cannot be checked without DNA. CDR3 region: CASSVDLAGGYEQYF. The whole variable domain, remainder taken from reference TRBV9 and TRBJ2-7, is DSGVTQTPKHLITATGQRVTLRCSPRSGDLSVYWYQQSLDQGLQFLIQYYNGEERAKGNILERFSAQQFPDLHSELNLSSLELGDSALYFCASSVDLAGGYEQYFGPGTRLTVT.